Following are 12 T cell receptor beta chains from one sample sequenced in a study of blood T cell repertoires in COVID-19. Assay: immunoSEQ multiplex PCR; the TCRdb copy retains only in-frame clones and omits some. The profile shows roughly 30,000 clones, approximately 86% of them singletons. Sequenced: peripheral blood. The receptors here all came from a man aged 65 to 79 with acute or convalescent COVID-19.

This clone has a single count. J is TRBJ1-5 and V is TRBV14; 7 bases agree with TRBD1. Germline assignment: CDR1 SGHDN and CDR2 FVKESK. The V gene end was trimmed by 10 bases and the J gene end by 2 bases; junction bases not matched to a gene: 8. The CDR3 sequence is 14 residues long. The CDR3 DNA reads TGTGCCAACCCCGCGGACAGGCGCAATCAGCCCCAGCATTTT. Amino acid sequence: CANPADRRNQPQHF.

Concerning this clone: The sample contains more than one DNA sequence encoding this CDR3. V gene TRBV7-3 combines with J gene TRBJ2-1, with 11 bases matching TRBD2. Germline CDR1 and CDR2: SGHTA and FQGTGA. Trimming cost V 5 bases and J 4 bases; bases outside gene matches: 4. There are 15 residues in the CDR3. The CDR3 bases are TGTGCCAGCAGCCCCGGGACTAGCGGATACAATGAGCAGTTCTTC. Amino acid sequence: CASSPGTSGYNEQFF.

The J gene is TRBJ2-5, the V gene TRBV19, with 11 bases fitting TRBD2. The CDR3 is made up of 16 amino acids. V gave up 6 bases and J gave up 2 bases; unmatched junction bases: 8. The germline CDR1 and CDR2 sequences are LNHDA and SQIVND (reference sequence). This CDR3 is CASSMTSGAPQETQYF. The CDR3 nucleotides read TGTGCCAGTAGCATGACTAGCGGGGCACCGCAAGAGACCCAGTACTTC.

The CDR3 protein is CASSLGSRGYQPQHF. In DNA form, the CDR3 reads TGTGCCAGCAGCTTGGGCTCCAGGGGATACCAGCCCCAGCATTTT. The chain uses TRBV7-8 and TRBJ1-5; D is perhaps TRBD1 (6 bases). The CDR3 runs 15 residues. The V end lost 3 bases, the J end lost 7 bases, and 16 bases lay between the germline ends. CDR1 SGHVS and CDR2 FQNEAQ come from the germline V gene.

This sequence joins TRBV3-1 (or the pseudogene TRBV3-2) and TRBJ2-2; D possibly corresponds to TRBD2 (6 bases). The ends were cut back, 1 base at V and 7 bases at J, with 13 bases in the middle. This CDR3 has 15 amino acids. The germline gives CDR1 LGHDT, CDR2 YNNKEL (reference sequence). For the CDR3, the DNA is TGTGCCAGCAGCCAAGCGGGCGGGATAGGCGGGGAGCTGTTTTTT. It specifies CASSQAGGIGGELFF.

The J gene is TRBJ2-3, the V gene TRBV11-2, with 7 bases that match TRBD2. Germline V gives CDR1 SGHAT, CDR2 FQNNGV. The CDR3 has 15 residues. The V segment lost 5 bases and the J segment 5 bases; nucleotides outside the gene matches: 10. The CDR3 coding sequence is TGTGCCAGCAGCGAGGTGGCGGGCGGGGGAGATACGCAGTATTTT. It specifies CASSEVAGGGDTQYF.

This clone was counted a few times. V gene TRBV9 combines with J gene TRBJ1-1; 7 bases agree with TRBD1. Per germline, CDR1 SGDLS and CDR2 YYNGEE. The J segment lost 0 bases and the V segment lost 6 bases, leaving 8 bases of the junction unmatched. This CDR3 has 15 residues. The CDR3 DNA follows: TGTGCCAGCACCCCTAGGGGGCGGATGAACACTGAAGCTTTCTTT. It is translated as CASTPRGRMNTEAFF.

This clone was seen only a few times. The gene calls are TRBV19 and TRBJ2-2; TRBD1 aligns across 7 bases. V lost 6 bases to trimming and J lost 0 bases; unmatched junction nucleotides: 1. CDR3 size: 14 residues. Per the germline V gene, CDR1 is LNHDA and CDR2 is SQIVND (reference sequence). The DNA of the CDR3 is TGTGCCAGTAGGGACAGGCCGAACACCGGGGAGCTGTTTTTT. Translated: CASRDRPNTGELFF.

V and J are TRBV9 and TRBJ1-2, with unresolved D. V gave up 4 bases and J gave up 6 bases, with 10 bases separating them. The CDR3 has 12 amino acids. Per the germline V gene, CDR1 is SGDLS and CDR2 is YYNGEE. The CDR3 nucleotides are TGTGCCAGCAGCTGGAGTATCCATGGCTACACCTTC. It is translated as CASSWSIHGYTF.

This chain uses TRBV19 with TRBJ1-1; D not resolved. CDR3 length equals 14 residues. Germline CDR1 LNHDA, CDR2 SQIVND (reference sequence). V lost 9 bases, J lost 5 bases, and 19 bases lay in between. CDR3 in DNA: TGTGCCAGCCAAGTTTGGGGAGAAGGAACTGAAGCTTTCTTT. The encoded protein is CASQVWGEGTEAFF.

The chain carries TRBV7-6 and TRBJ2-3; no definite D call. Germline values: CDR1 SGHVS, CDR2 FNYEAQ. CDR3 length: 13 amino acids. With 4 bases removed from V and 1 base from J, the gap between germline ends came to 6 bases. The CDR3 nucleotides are TGTGCCAGCAGCTCCCCTGGCACAGATACGCAGTATTTT. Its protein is CASSSPGTDTQYF.

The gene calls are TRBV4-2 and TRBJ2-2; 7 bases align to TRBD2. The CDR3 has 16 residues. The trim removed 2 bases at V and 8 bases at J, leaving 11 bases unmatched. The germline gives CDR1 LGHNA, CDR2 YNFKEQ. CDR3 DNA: TGTGCCAGCAGCCAATCCGAAGGATCGGGAGGAGGGGAGCTGTTTTTT. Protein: CASSQSEGSGGGELFF.